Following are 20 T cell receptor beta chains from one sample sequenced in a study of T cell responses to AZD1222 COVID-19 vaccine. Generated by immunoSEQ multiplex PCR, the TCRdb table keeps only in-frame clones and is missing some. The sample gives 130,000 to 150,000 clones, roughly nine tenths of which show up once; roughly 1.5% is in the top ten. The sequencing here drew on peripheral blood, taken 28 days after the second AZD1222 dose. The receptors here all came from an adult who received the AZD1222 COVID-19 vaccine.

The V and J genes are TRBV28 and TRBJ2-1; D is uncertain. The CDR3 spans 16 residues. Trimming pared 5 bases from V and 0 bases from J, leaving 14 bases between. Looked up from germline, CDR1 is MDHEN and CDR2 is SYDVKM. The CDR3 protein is CASSPGSVFSYNEQFF. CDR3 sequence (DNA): TGTGCCAGCAGTCCCGGTTCTGTGTTCTCCTACAATGAGCAGTTCTTC.

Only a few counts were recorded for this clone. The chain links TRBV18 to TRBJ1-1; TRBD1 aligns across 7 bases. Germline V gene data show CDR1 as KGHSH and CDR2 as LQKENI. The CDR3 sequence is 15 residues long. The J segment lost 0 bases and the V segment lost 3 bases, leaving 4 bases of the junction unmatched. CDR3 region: CASSPDRMMNTEAFF. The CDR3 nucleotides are TGTGCCAGCTCACCGGACAGGATGATGAACACTGAAGCTTTCTTT. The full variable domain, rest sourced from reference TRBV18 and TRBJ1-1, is NAGVMQNPRHLVRRRGQEARLRCSPMKGHSHVYWYRQLPEEGLKFMVYLQKENIIDESGMPKERFSAEFPKEGPSILRIQQVVRGDSAAYFCASSPDRMMNTEAFFGQGTRLTVV.

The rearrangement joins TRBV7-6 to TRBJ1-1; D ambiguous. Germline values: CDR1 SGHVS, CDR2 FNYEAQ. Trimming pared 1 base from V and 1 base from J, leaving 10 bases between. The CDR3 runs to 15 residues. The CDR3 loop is CASSLVPSRNTEAFF. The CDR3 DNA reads TGTGCCAGCAGCTTAGTGCCTTCAAGGAACACTGAAGCTTTCTTT.

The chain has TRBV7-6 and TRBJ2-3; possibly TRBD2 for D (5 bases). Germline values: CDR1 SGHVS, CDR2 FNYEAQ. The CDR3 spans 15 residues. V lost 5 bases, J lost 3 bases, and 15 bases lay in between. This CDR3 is CASSPPAGPTDTQYF. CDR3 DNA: TGTGCCAGCAGCCCACCTGCGGGCCCTACAGATACGCAGTATTTT.

The CDR3 loop reads CASSPPDRAGEQYF. CDR3 nucleotides: TGTGCCAGCAGTCCACCGGACAGGGCTGGGGAGCAGTACTTC. The chain couples TRBV9 to TRBJ2-7; 8 bases align to TRBD1. After removal of 5 bases from V and 7 bases from J, the junction contained 11 bases not matched to a gene. This CDR3 contains 14 residues. CDR1 is SGDLS and CDR2 is YYNGEE in the germline V gene.

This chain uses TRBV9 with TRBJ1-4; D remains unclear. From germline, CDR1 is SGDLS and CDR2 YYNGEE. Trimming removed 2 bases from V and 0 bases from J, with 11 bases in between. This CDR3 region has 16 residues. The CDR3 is CASSVGAHATNEKLFF. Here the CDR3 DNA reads TGTGCCAGCAGCGTCGGAGCCCATGCAACTAATGAAAAACTGTTTTTT.

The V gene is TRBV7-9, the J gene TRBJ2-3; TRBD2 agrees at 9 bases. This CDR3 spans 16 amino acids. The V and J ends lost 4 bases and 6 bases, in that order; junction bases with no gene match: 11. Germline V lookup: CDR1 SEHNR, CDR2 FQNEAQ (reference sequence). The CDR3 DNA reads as TGTGCCAGCAGCTCGAATATAGCGGGAGCTATCGATACGCAGTATTTT. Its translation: CASSSNIAGAIDTQYF.

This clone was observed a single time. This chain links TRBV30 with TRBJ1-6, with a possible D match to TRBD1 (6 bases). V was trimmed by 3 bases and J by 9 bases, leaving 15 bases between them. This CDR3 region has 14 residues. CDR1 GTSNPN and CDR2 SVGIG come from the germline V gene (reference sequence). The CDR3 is CAWSPQGPGSPLHF. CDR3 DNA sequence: TGTGCCTGGAGCCCACAGGGCCCGGGTTCACCCCTCCACTTT. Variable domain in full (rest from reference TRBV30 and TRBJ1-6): SQTIHQWPATLVQPVGSPLSLECTVEGTSNPNLYWYRQAAGRGLQLLFYSVGIGQISSEVPQNLSASRPQDRQFILSSKKLLLSDSGFYLCAWSPQGPGSPLHFGNGTRLTVT.

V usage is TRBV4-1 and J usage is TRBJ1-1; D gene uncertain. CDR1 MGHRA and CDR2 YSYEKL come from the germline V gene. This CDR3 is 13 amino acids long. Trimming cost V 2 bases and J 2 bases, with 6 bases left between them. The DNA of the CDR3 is TGCGCCAGCAGCCAAAGAATAAACACTGAAGCTTTCTTT. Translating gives CASSQRINTEAFF.

For the CDR3, the DNA is TGTGCCAGCAGCTTCGGGACAGGGAAATTTGAGGGACTGTTTTTT. Translation gives CASSFGTGKFEGLFF. The chain carries TRBV7-9 and TRBJ1-4; 9 nucleotides match TRBD1. The CDR3 runs 15 residues. V shed 3 bases and J 13 bases; nucleotides not matched to a gene: 12. The V gene's germline CDR1 is SEHNR and CDR2 FQNEAQ (reference sequence).

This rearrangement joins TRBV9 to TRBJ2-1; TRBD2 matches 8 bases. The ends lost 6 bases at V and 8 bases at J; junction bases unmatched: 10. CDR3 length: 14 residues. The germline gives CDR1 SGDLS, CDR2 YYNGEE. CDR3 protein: CASTLLERGHEQFF. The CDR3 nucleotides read TGTGCCAGCACCCTCCTTGAGCGGGGGCATGAGCAGTTCTTC.

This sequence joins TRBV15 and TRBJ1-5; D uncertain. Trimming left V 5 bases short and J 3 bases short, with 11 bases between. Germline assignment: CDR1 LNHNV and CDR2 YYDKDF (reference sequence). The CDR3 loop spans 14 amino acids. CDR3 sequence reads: CATSWMEDNQPQHF. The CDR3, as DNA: TGTGCCACCAGCTGGATGGAAGACAATCAGCCCCAGCATTTT.

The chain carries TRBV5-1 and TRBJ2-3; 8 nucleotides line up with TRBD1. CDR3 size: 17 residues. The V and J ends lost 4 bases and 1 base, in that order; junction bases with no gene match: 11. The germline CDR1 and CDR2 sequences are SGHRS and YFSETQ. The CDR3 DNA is TGCGCCAGCAGCCCACATGGCGGGACAGGTGGCACAGATACGCAGTATTTT. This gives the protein CASSPHGGTGGTDTQYF.

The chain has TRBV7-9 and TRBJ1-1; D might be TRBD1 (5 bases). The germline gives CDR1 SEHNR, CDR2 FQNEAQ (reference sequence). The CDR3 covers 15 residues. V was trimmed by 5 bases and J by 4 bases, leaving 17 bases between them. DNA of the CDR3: TGTGCCAGCAGCGCCTTCCTTGGGGGGGGCACTGAAGCTTTCTTT. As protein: CASSAFLGGGTEAFF.

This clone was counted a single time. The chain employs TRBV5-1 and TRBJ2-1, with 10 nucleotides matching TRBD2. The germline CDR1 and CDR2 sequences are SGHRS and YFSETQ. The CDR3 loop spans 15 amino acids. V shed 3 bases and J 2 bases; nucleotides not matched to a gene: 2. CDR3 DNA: TGCGCCAGCAGCTGGACTAGCGGAACCTACAATGAGCAGTTCTTC. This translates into CASSWTSGTYNEQFF.

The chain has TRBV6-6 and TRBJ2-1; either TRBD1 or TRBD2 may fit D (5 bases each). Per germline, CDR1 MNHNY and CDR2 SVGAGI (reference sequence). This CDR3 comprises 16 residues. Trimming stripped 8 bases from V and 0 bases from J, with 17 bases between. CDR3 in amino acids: CASRGDGTSSYNEQFF. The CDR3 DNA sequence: TGTGCCAGCCGAGGGGACGGTACCAGCTCCTACAATGAGCAGTTCTTC.

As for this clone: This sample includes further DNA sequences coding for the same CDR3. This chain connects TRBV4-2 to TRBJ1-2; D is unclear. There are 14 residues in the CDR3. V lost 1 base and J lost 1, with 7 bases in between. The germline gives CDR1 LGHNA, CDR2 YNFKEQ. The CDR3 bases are TGTGCCAGCAGCCAAGTGGGAGTTAACTATGGCTACACCTTC. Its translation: CASSQVGVNYGYTF.

CDR3 residues: CASSQGVSFVDRRGAKNIQYF. CDR3 DNA sequence: TGCGCCAGCAGCCAAGGAGTATCTTTCGTGGACAGGAGGGGAGCCAAAAACATTCAGTACTTC. J is TRBJ2-4 and V is TRBV4-3, with D maybe TRBD1 (7 bases). This CDR3 spans 21 amino acids. Trimming cost V 1 base and J 0 bases, with 25 bases left between them. Germline values: CDR1 LGHNA, CDR2 YSLEER.

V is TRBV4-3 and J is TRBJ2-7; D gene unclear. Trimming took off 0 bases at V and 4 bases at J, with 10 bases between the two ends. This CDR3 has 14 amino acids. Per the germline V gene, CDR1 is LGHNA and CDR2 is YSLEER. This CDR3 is CASSQEENQYEQYF. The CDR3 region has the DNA TGCGCCAGCAGCCAAGAGGAAAACCAGTACGAGCAGTACTTC.

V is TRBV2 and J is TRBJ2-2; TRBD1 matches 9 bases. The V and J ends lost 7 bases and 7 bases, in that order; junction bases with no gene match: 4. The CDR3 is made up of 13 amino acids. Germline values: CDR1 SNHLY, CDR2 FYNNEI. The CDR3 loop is CASKGQGNGELFF. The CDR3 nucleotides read TGTGCCAGCAAGGGACAGGGAAACGGGGAGCTGTTTTTT.